A selection of T cell receptor beta chains follows, all from one sample in a study of cytomegalovirus exposure and HLA in healthy donors. Here immunoSEQ multiplex PCR was the method, and the copy in TCRdb shows in-frame clones only, minus some. The sample lists about 130,000 clones; 75% to 90% were seen once. Sequences were obtained from PBMCs. The source is a man between 18 and 35 years old in good health and CMV-seropositive. Both conserved end residues are trimmed from each CDR3. Clone size is given for some rows only: seen once, a few or many times, or a class if the clone is expanded.

size	V	CDR3
-	TRBV6-1	ASSEQGGAGANVLT
-	TRBV5-4	ASSLEQASPEQY
-	TRBV19	ASSIEKSGGYYNEQF
-	TRBV7-7	ASSSGDYTGELF
-	TRBV9	ASSVGGGLANEKLF
few	TRBV5-1	ASSGTTSVETQY
-	TRBV7-3	ASSNPSGGGTDTQY
-	TRBV6-1	ASSEAGWTEQETQY
-	TRBV10-3	AISESPGGGTEAF
once	TRBV7-7	ASSSNTGTGANVLT
-	TRBV18	ASSPRVTSGYNEQF
-	TRBV25-1	ASREGRSEVSPLH
few	TRBV6-1	ASSRFREGAYEQY
-	TRBV28	ASTKGLKLDNQPQH
-	TRBV20-1	SARWSGEAF
few	TRBV15	ATSGGLAGARNTQY
-	TRBV9	ASSPPPGANEQF
-	TRBV5-1	ASTPLAGEAYEQY
-	TRBV15	ATSRVGDSKGYT
-	TRBV19	ASSSTRDRAGANVLT
-	TRBV11-3	ASSETASYEQY
-	TRBV14	ASSQEGAGPEAF
-	TRBV30	ASRGQGEYGYT
few	TRBV23-1	ASSQLRSFYYGYT
few	TRBV28	ASTLVPGNYGYT
-	TRBV19	ASSASRTGVVYEQY
-	TRBV5-4	ASSSAGSGNTIY
-	TRBV15	ATSIERGKHNEQF
-	TRBV11-1	ASSLGSGTLNTGELF
-	TRBV7-9	ASSLIFGRALGADTQY
-	TRBV19	ASRTGLAQETQY
-	TRBV27	ASSAPPGMQY
few	TRBV11-2	ASSLSSGGGETQY
many	TRBV6-1	ASSEGWDTLDFSGNTIY
-	TRBV6-5	ASSYGSDTQY
-	TRBV18	ASSPRGGKNTEAF
once	TRBV28	ASRKTGGGTEAF
-	TRBV29-1	SVAEDSTYEQY
few	TRBV19	ASSERPRRGEAF
-	TRBV19	ASSTPGFPGQPQH
-	TRBV13	ASSFGGTGGIRGYEQY